A selection of T cell receptor beta chains follows, all from one sample in a study of blood T cell repertoires in COVID-19. Method: immunoSEQ multiplex PCR; TCRdb's copy keeps in-frame clones and lacks some. The data hold 140,000 to 150,000 clones, with about 79% observed a single time. Specimen: peripheral blood. The receptor source for this set is a man between 60 and 70 years old with active or convalescent COVID-19. CDR3s include the opening cysteine and the closing phenylalanine or tryptophan. For some rows the clone size is stated as once, few or many, or as a class when expanded; others skip it.

j_gene | abundance | v_gene | CDR3aa
TRBJ2-7 | NA | TRBV27 | CASSRRVGNEQYF
TRBJ1-2 | NA | TRBV7-2 | CASSLAGQGAGGYTF
TRBJ2-3 | NA | TRBV3-1/TRBV3-2 | CASSREVDTQYF
TRBJ2-7 | NA | TRBV11-3 | CASSPMTLTGKQYF
TRBJ1-6 | NA | TRBV6-6 | CASSYGLGQINSPLHF
TRBJ1-1 | once | TRBV10-3 | CAISLGGRNTEAFF
TRBJ2-1 | NA | TRBV20-1 | CSASGGLAYYNEQFF
TRBJ1-1 | NA | TRBV9 | CASSVAKGPNTEAFF
TRBJ2-2 | NA | TRBV2 | CASRQREGRTGELFF
TRBJ2-7 | NA | TRBV5-6 | CASSRYRGGESYEQYF
TRBJ2-1 | NA | TRBV7-2 | CASSLGAQGRRLYNEQFF
TRBJ1-5 | NA | TRBV5-8 | CASSFQGRDQPQHF
TRBJ1-4 | few | TRBV6-1 | CASSEIQGGKLFF
TRBJ2-1 | once | TRBV6-5 | CASRLTGDSYNEQFF
TRBJ1-1 | NA | TRBV19 | CASSFSDEAFF
TRBJ1-1 | NA | TRBV6-2/TRBV6-3 | CASSYPSDRGNTEAFF
TRBJ1-5 | NA | TRBV7-2 | CASSSGQGQPQHF
TRBJ1-5 | NA | TRBV7-9 | CASSLETGYSNQPQHF
TRBJ2-7 | NA | TRBV5-6 | CASSWGQGAYEQYF
TRBJ1-2 | few | TRBV18 | CASSLLEGVGGYTF
TRBJ2-7 | NA | TRBV11-3 | CATKPDRGYEQYF
TRBJ1-6 | once | TRBV2 | CAGQGLDSPLHF
TRBJ2-1 | few | TRBV6-2/TRBV6-3 | CASSVAGGLTEQFF
TRBJ1-2 | NA | TRBV14 | CASGARRGGYTF
TRBJ1-3 | NA | TRBV6-6 | CASSPYIEPRVGNTIYF